A selection of T cell receptor beta chains follows, all from one sample in a study of shared clonotypes between healthy human individuals. Using immunoSEQ multiplex PCR, the repertoire was profiled, and TCRdb retains in-frame clones only, with some absent. The sample consists of about 490,000 clones, 79% of them appearing once. The sequencing sample was made of PBMCs. The receptors were sampled from a woman aged 40 to 49 in good health. Some clones in this sample may be carry-over from other donors' samples. The CDR3 runs from the conserved cysteine through the conserved F or W. Fields, in order: J gene, V gene, D gene, clone size, CDR3 protein, CDR3 DNA. D genes are given only for firm matches. The size of a clone is reported for some rows only, either as once, few or many, or as a class for expanded clones.

TRBJ2-1 TRBV18 NA few CASSPNRGAIYNEQFF TGTGCCAGCTCCCCTAATAGGGGGGCAATCTACAATGAGCAGTTCTTC
TRBJ2-2 TRBV18 TRBD2 NA CASSRDQGGSLNTGELFF TGTGCCAGCTCACGGGACCAGGGCGGGAGTCTAAACACCGGGGAGCTGTTTTTT
TRBJ2-7 TRBV6-1 NA few CASLGQTAYEQYF TGTGCCAGTTTAGGACAGACCGCCTACGAGCAGTACTTC
TRBJ2-1 TRBV5-1 TRBD2 once CASSPTSGRYEQFF TGCGCCAGCAGCCCAACTAGCGGGAGGTATGAGCAGTTCTTC
TRBJ1-3 TRBV5-1 NA many CASSSGTLGNTIYF TGCGCCAGCAGCTCCGGGACGCTTGGAAACACCATATATTTT
TRBJ1-2 TRBV4-3 NA NA CASSQDQGGGRVYGYTF TGCGCCAGCAGCCAAGACCAAGGTGGGGGCAGGGTCTATGGCTACACCTTC
TRBJ1-2 TRBV28 TRBD1 NA CASRDRDGYTF TGTGCCAGCAGGGACAGGGACGGCTACACCTTC
TRBJ2-3 TRBV5-5 TRBD2 NA CASSLEREAGDTQYF TGTGCCAGCAGCTTGGAGCGGGAGGCTGGAGATACGCAGTATTTT
TRBJ2-3 TRBV28 NA NA CASSLWDGSTDTQYF TGTGCCAGCAGTTTATGGGACGGAAGCACAGATACGCAGTATTTT
TRBJ2-7 TRBV11-2 NA NA CASSLDPSSYEQYF TGTGCCAGCAGCTTAGACCCTAGCTCCTACGAGCAGTACTTC
TRBJ2-7 TRBV30 NA NA CAWRVTEYEQYF TGTGCCTGGAGGGTGACCGAGTACGAGCAGTACTTC
TRBJ2-7 TRBV27 TRBD2 few CASSSGPSGRPYEQYF TGTGCCAGCAGTTCGGGTCCTAGCGGGAGGCCCTACGAGCAGTACTTC
TRBJ2-2 TRBV11-2 TRBD1 NA CASSLDPYRGEELFF TGTGCCAGCAGCTTAGATCCCTACAGGGGCGAGGAGCTGTTTTTT
TRBJ2-7 TRBV6-5 TRBD2 NA CASTKLAGGYEQYF TGTGCCAGCACAAAACTAGCGGGGGGCTACGAGCAGTACTTC
TRBJ2-1 TRBV27 TRBD1 NA CASSFTGAEQFF TGTGCCAGCAGTTTTACAGGGGCTGAGCAGTTCTTC
TRBJ2-3 TRBV7-3 NA NA CASSLRMADTQYF TGTGCCAGCAGCTTACGCATGGCAGATACGCAGTATTTT
TRBJ2-7 TRBV27 TRBD1 NA CASSRTGTAVSHEQYF TGTGCCAGCAGCCGGACAGGGACGGCGGTAAGCCACGAGCAGTACTTC
TRBJ2-1 TRBV7-3 NA once CASSLGGSNEQFF TGTGCCAGCAGCTTAGGTGGCTCCAATGAGCAGTTCTTC
TRBJ1-1 TRBV7-3 TRBD1 many CASSRTGGGEAFF TGTGCCAGCAGCCGGACAGGGGGCGGAGAAGCTTTCTTT
TRBJ2-7 TRBV4-2 NA NA CASSQMVNLEMGPGQYF TGTGCCAGCAGCCAAATGGTAAATCTAGAAATGGGGCCCGGGCAGTACTTC
TRBJ2-3 TRBV10-3 NA NA CAITVEDTQYF TGTGCCATCACCGTTGAAGATACGCAGTATTTT
TRBJ2-7 TRBV19 TRBD1 NA CASKRQGAYEQYF TGTGCCAGCAAAAGACAGGGGGCCTACGAGCAGTACTTC
TRBJ2-5 TRBV9 NA NA CASSVDQWVGKETQYF TGTGCCAGCAGCGTAGATCAGTGGGTCGGAAAAGAGACCCAGTACTTC
TRBJ1-1 TRBV5-4 TRBD1 NA CASSWDSRLTEAFF TGTGCCAGCAGCTGGGACAGTCGTTTGACTGAAGCTTTCTTT
TRBJ2-2 TRBV5-1 NA NA CASSPWGLTGELFF TGCGCCAGCAGCCCGTGGGGTCTCACCGGGGAGCTGTTTTTT
TRBJ2-3 TRBV6-5 NA NA CASSRGDTQYF TGTGCCAGCAGTAGGGGGGACACGCAGTATTTT
TRBJ2-5 TRBV27 NA NA CASSRTYQETQYF TGTGCCAGCTCCCGCACGTACCAAGAGACCCAGTACTTC
TRBJ2-7 TRBV4-1 TRBD2 NA CASSQVASGSYEQYF TGCGCCAGCAGCCAAGTGGCTAGCGGATCCTACGAGCAGTACTTC
TRBJ1-4 TRBV15 NA NA CATSSRGREKLFF TGTGCCACCAGCAGTCGGGGGCGCGAAAAACTGTTTTTT
TRBJ2-1 TRBV5-1 TRBD2 NA CASRIISGSDNEQFF TGCGCCAGCAGAATAATTAGCGGGAGTGACAATGAGCAGTTCTTC